This is a list of T cell receptor beta chains from one sample in a study of metastatic and nonmetastatic thyroid tumors. TCRdb reanalyzed the PCR reads with MiXCR. In the table there are some 42,000 clones, roughly 28% of which are singletons. Sequencing was carried out using blood. These receptors all stem from a male donor with papillary thyroid cancer or a benign thyroid nodule (not recorded which). Some clones in this sample may be carry-over from other donors' samples. Each CDR3 is given without its conserved first and last residue.

TRBJ1-2,TRBV20-1,SARGIPSYGYT
TRBJ2-5,TRBV20-1,SARDHGTGGLETQY
TRBJ1-1,TRBV20-1,SARAGGRGTEAF
TRBJ2-1,TRBV7-2,ASSLAAGANEQF
TRBJ1-6,TRBV11-2,ASSLEQGGQSPLH
TRBJ1-2,TRBV20-1,SAGISDRTNYGYT
TRBJ2-5,TRBV28,ASSLLSSKETQY
TRBJ2-3,TRBV27,ASSLFGLAADTQY
TRBJ1-6,TRBV20-1,SARGRGH
TRBJ2-3,TRBV6-4,ASSSGSTDTQY
TRBJ1-6,TRBV2,ASRTNPASGGSYNSPLH
TRBJ2-1,TRBV24-1,ATSDFRTSGGDEQF
TRBJ2-5,TRBV7-8,ASSEGIETQY
TRBJ2-7,TRBV4-1,ASSERWHRGAYEQY
TRBJ2-7,TRBV28,ASSSNTGNKAYEQY
TRBJ2-7,TRBV28,ASSQNYEQY
TRBJ1-1,TRBV28,ASSSAGGFTEAF
TRBJ2-3,TRBV5-1,ASSPGSVSSTDTQY
TRBJ2-1,TRBV6-1,ASRGTSGSSF
TRBJ1-5,TRBV6-2/TRBV6-3,ASRRGGQYSNQPQH
TRBJ2-7,TRBV11-2,ASSQPWDRGPSYEQY
TRBJ2-1,TRBV11-2,ASSPPSSGSDEQF
TRBJ2-7,TRBV6-5,ASSYSMQETYEQY
TRBJ1-6,TRBV6-1,ASSSHKPGSPLH
TRBJ2-7,TRBV6-8,ASRPTGSIYEQY
TRBJ2-1,TRBV4-2,ASSQGTGGGDEQF
TRBJ2-1,TRBV29-1,SVDLGTQGYNEQF
TRBJ2-5,TRBV6-1,ASSEQGGTGHDTQY
TRBJ2-2,TRBV6-4,ASSDSGSWELF
TRBJ2-1,TRBV30,ARGTSSYNEQF
TRBJ1-2,TRBV19,ASSPVRGPPSNYGYT
TRBJ1-2,TRBV13,ASSFPGGEGSYGYT
TRBJ1-5,TRBV2,ASRRDSNQPQH
TRBJ1-1,TRBV19,ASSGAGTVNTEAF
TRBJ2-3,TRBV12-3/TRBV12-4,ASSLPGGADTQY
TRBJ2-7,TRBV5-1,ASSLSQASYEQY
TRBJ1-3,TRBV28,ASCGQGAGNTIY
TRBJ2-7,TRBV28,ASTANSGRRYEQY
TRBJ2-2,TRBV7-9,ASSLPGYGELF
TRBJ2-1,TRBV11-2,ASSSLAGGLHEQF
TRBJ2-2,TRBV6-1,ASSDGSGNGELF
TRBJ2-1,TRBV6-2/TRBV6-3,ASTYSGSSYNERF
TRBJ2-5,TRBV7-6,ASSRHIGGEETQY
TRBJ2-3,TRBV20-1,SARADSSGDTDTQY
TRBJ1-1,TRBV28,ASSLWGNSAETEAF
TRBJ1-4,TRBV12-3/TRBV12-4,ASSAPPRGSVDEKLF
TRBJ2-7,TRBV6-2/TRBV6-3,ASSYGLTNGRGAYEQY
TRBJ1-2,TRBV11-1,ASSFFYRDQFYGYT
TRBJ2-7,TRBV6-5,ASSLGKSLRDGTYEQY
TRBJ2-5,TRBV27,ASSLRAQETQY
TRBJ2-7,TRBV6-2/TRBV6-3,ATLWSGSLYEQY
TRBJ2-5,TRBV4-1,ASSHRGEETQY
TRBJ1-1,TRBV19,ASRGPQGGSTEAF
TRBJ2-7,TRBV28,ASSFTSRGQYEQY
TRBJ1-2,TRBV28,ASSIPGAVNYGYT
TRBJ1-3,TRBV11-2,ASSEGTIEAGNTIY
TRBJ1-3,TRBV7-2,ASSFEGAGGNTIY